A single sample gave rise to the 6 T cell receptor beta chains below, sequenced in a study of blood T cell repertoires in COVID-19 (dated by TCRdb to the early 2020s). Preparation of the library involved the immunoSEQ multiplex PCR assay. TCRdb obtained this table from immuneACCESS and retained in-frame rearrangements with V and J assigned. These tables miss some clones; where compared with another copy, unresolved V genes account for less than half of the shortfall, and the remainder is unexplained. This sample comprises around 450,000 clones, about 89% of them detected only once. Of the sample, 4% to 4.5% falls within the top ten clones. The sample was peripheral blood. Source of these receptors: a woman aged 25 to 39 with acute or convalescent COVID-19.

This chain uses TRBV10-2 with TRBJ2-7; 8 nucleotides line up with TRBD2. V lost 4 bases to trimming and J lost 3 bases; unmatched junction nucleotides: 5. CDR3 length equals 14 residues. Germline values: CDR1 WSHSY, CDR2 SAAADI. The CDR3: CASSGTSRGYEQYF. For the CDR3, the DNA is TGCGCCAGCAGTGGGACTAGCAGGGGCTACGAGCAGTACTTC.

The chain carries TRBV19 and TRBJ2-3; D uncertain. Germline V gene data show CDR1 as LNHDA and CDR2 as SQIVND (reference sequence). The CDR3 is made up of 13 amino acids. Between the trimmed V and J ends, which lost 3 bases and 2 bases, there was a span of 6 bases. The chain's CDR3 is CASSIPNTDTQYF. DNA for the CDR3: TGTGCCAGTAGTATTCCCAACACAGATACGCAGTATTTT.

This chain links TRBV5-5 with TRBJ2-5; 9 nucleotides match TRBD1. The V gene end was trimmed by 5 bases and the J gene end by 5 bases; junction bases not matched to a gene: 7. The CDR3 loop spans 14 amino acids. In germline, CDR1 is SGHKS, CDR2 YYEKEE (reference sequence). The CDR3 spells CASSRTGGEETQYF. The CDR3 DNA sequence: TGTGCCAGCAGTCGCACAGGGGGCGAGGAGACCCAGTACTTC.

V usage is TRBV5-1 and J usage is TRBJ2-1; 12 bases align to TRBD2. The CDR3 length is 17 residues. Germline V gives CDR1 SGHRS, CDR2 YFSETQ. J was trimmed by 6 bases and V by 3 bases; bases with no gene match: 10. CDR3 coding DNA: TGCGCCAGCAGCTCCAAAACTAGCGGGGGGACTTCCAATGAGCAGTTCTTC. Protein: CASSSKTSGGTSNEQFF.

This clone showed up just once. CDR3 DNA: TGTGCCAGCAGTTACTCGGACTTCCAGAGGGAGACCCAGTACTTC. It is translated as CASSYSDFQRETQYF. The chain employs TRBV6-5 and TRBJ2-5; maybe TRBD2 (5 bases). V was cut by 0 bases and J by 5 bases, with 13 bases left in between. In germline, CDR1 is MNHEY, CDR2 SVGAGI. The CDR3 loop spans 15 amino acids.

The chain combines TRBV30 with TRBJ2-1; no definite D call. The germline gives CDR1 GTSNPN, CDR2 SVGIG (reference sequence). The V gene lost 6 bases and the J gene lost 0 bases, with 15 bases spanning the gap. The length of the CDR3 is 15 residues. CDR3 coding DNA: TGTGCCTGTACCGTAACCGAGAGCTCCTACAATGAGCAGTTCTTC. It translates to CACTVTESSYNEQFF.